The rows below give T cell receptor beta chains drawn from one sample of a study of prognosis after radiotherapy for stage I lung cancer. One entry per CDR3 protein, called by TCRdb with MiXCR from the multiplex PCR reads. Among around 51,000 distinct CDR3 sequences listed, approximately 30% were seen once. Here the sequenced sample was PBMCs, taken before or after stereotactic body radiation therapy (not recorded which). All receptors derive from a donor over 45 with non-small cell lung cancer. Both conserved end residues are part of each CDR3. Fields, in order: J gene, D gene, clone size, V gene, CDR3 protein, CDR3 DNA. A D gene is named only where the DNA matches it firmly. Clone sizes are given selectively: once, few, many, or a class where the clone is expanded.

>TRBJ1-1|.|many|TRBV28
CASSRTAGPANTEAFF
TGTGCCAGCAGCCGGACCGCCGGGCCCGCGAACACTGAAGCTTTCTTT
>TRBJ1-1|.|many|TRBV11-3
CASSLGGWGTAFF
TGTGCCAGCAGCTTAGGGGGGTGGGGAACAGCTTTCTTT
>TRBJ1-6|.|many|TRBV7-9
CASSFYSGSLLF
TGTGCCAGCAGCTTTTATTCCGGGAGCCTTCTCTTT
>TRBJ2-1|TRBD2|.|TRBV5-1
CASSLGGTSGRSYNEQFF
TGCGCCAGCAGCTTGGGAGGAACTAGCGGGAGATCATACAATGAGCAGTTCTTC
>TRBJ2-3|.|many|TRBV7-3
CASSLDPDGTDTQYF
TGTGCCAGCAGCTTAGATCCAGACGGGACAGATACGCAGTATTTT
>TRBJ2-1|TRBD2|many|TRBV5-1
CASSLLAGGTNEQFF
TGCGCCAGCAGCCTACTAGCGGGAGGAACCAATGAGCAGTTCTTC
>TRBJ2-3|TRBD1|many|TRBV9
CASSVDRGSDTQYF
TGTGCCAGCAGCGTAGACAGGGGATCAGATACGCAGTATTTT
>TRBJ2-7|.|many|TRBV6-1
CASSEARPYEQYF
TGTGCCAGCAGTGAAGCACGGCCCTACGAGCAGTACTTC
>TRBJ2-5|TRBD1|few|TRBV12-3/TRBV12-4
CASSHSGTGVQETQYF
TGTGCCAGCAGTCATTCCGGGACAGGGGTCCAAGAGACCCAGTACTTC
>TRBJ1-2|.|many|TRBV2
CASSDRGEAHRYTF
TGTGCCAGCAGTGACAGGGGAGAGGCCCATCGCTACACCTTC
>TRBJ2-2|.|many|TRBV9
CASSSRTGGNTGELFF
TGTGCCAGCAGCTCCCGGACTGGCGGAAACACCGGGGAGCTGTTTTTT
>TRBJ2-1|.|many|TRBV6-2/TRBV6-3
CASSWSRKPDNEQFF
TGTGCCAGCAGTTGGAGTAGGAAGCCCGACAATGAGCAGTTCTTC
>TRBJ1-3|.|many|TRBV12-3/TRBV12-4
CASSPTGGRAGNTIYF
TGTGCCAGCAGCCCAACCGGCGGGAGGGCTGGAAACACCATATATTTT
>TRBJ2-2|.|.|TRBV3-1
CASSQGVWKMFF
TGTGCCAGCAGCCAAGGGGTCTGGAAGATGTTTTTT
>TRBJ2-7|TRBD1|many|TRBV6-1
CASSGGTGSLNDYEQYF
TGTGCCAGCAGCGGCGGGACAGGGAGCCTCAATGACTACGAGCAGTACTTC
>TRBJ2-3|.|many|TRBV7-3
CASSRDGRTDTQYF
TGTGCCAGCAGCCGCGATGGACGGACGGATACGCAGTATTTT
>TRBJ2-7|TRBD2|.|TRBV20-1
CSAVKSAGGNEQYF
TGCAGTGCCGTGAAATCAGCGGGAGGGAACGAGCAGTACTTC
>TRBJ1-5|TRBD1|many|TRBV15
CATSRDRVALNQPQHF
TGTGCCACCAGCAGGGACAGGGTGGCCCTAAATCAGCCCCAGCATTTT
>TRBJ2-1|.|few|TRBV12-3/TRBV12-4
CASTPRPGGGGDEQFF
TGTGCCAGCACCCCCCGGCCAGGGGGCGGGGGGGATGAGCAGTTCTTC
>TRBJ2-5|.|many|TRBV7-9
CAVGPQETQYF
TGTGCTGTGGGGCCCCAAGAGACCCAGTACTTC
>TRBJ1-5|.|many|TRBV5-8
CASSPGGLRGQPQHF
TGTGCCAGCAGTCCCGGCGGTCTCAGAGGTCAGCCCCAGCATTTT
>TRBJ2-2|.|many|TRBV12-5
CASGLPGVGITGELFF
TGTGCTAGTGGTCTCCCCGGCGTAGGAATTACCGGGGAGCTGTTTTTT
>TRBJ2-7|.|many|TRBV5-5
CASSLGPQGSYEQYF
TGTGCCAGCAGCTTGGGGCCCCAGGGCTCCTACGAGCAGTACTTC
>TRBJ2-1|TRBD2|many|TRBV9
CASSARGSGHNEQFF
TGTGCCAGCTCAGCGCGCGGGAGTGGGCACAATGAGCAGTTCTTC
>TRBJ2-7|.|.|TRBV19
CASSIEGVGYEQYF
TGTGCCAGTAGTATAGAGGGAGTCGGGTACGAGCAGTACTTC
>TRBJ1-2|.|many|TRBV18
CASSRQGYEYGYTF
TGTGCCAGCTCGAGGCAAGGGTATGAGTATGGCTACACCTTC
>TRBJ2-3|.|many|TRBV6-2/TRBV6-3
CASRNSAPDTQYF
TGTGCCAGCCGGAACTCAGCCCCCGATACGCAGTATTTT
>TRBJ1-1|.|.|TRBV20-1
CSARQANTEAFF
TGCAGTGCTAGACAGGCGAACACTGAAGCTTTCTTT
>TRBJ1-6|.|many|TRBV7-2
CASTGQYNSPLHF
TGTGCCAGCACCGGACAATATAATTCACCCCTCCACTTT
>TRBJ2-1|.|many|TRBV11-3
CASSSSVMGQQFF
TGTGCCAGCAGCTCATCCGTGATGGGACAGCAGTTCTTC
>TRBJ2-7|TRBD1|many|TRBV6-2/TRBV6-3
CASSSINRGTYEQYF
TGTGCCAGCAGTTCGATTAACAGGGGGACCTACGAGCAGTACTTC
>TRBJ2-7|TRBD2|many|TRBV7-2
CASSLNGRAHEQYF
TGTGCCAGCAGCTTAAACGGGAGGGCCCACGAGCAGTACTTC
>TRBJ2-2|TRBD1|many|TRBV7-3
CASSITGTGYTGELFF
TGTGCCAGCAGTATAACCGGGACAGGGTACACCGGGGAGCTGTTTTTT
>TRBJ2-1|.|many|TRBV9
CASSEGGGQMIEQFF
TGTGCCAGCAGCGAAGGGGGGGGACAAATGATTGAGCAGTTCTTC
>TRBJ1-6|.|many|TRBV9
CASSVGAQNNSPLHF
TGTGCCAGCAGCGTAGGGGCCCAGAATAATTCACCCCTCCACTTT
>TRBJ2-5|.|many|TRBV27
CASSLRDPKQETQYF
TGTGCCAGCAGTCTCCGGGACCCCAAGCAAGAGACCCAGTACTTC
>TRBJ1-2|.|.|TRBV11-3
CASSLVLVVRNYGYTF
TGTGCCAGCAGCTTAGTCCTGGTTGTAAGAAACTATGGCTACACCTTC
>TRBJ2-1|TRBD2|many|TRBV20-1
CSARRTSGSGNEQFF
TGCAGTGCTAGACGTACTAGCGGGAGTGGGAATGAGCAGTTCTTC
>TRBJ2-7|.|many|TRBV5-6
CASSLTAVSYEQYF
TGTGCCAGCAGCTTGACTGCCGTCTCCTACGAGCAGTACTTC
>TRBJ2-7|.|few|TRBV6-1
CAISDGPRPYEQCF
TGTGCCATCAGTGACGGACCGCGACCCTACGAGCAGTGCTTC
>TRBJ2-7|TRBD1|many|TRBV20-1
CSATTGGASYEQYF
TGCAGTGCTACAACAGGGGGCGCTTCCTACGAGCAGTACTTC
>TRBJ2-7|.|many|TRBV18
CASSPPGSTVLYF
TGTGCCAGCTCACCACCAGGTTCGACAGTTCTGTACTTC
>TRBJ1-2|.|many|TRBV20-1
CSAAGTTEGYGYTF
TGCAGTGCTGCCGGCACGACAGAGGGTTATGGCTACACCTTC
>TRBJ2-3|TRBD2|many|TRBV25-1
CASSRTSGTTDTQYF
TGTGCCAGCAGTAGGACTAGCGGGACAACAGATACGCAGTATTTT
>TRBJ2-5|.|.|TRBV11-3
CASSLEGASLQETQYF
TGTGCCAGCAGCTTAGAGGGTGCGTCCCTCCAAGAGACCCAGTACTTC